The 24 T cell receptor beta chains presented below share a single source sample, sequenced in a study of T-cell memory formation after mild COVID-19. Each CDR3 protein gets one entry after TCRdb re-called the 5' RACE reads with MiXCR. The data contain approximately 350,000 distinct CDR3 sequences, roughly 13% of them singletons. Sequencing was performed on PBMCs or a T cell subset sorted from them (not recorded which). The receptor set was obtained from a man between 18 and 35 years old who had mild COVID-19 (a few samples of this study predate the infection). Cell type and time point are not known.

This chain joins TRBV18 and TRBJ2-7, with 7 bases that match TRBD1. CDR1 is KGHSH and CDR2 is LQKENI in the germline V gene. The CDR3 loop spans 14 amino acids. With V trimmed by 0 bases and J by 5 bases, 4 bases remained unmatched. DNA of the CDR3: TGTGCCAGCTCACCACCGACAGGGTTTAACGAGCAGTACTTC. It encodes CASSPPTGFNEQYF.

This clonotype has more than one count but fewer than ten. The chain carries TRBV5-5 and TRBJ1-1; D not certain. The germline CDR1 and CDR2 sequences are SGHKS and YYEKEE (reference sequence). Trimming left V 1 base short and J 11 bases short, with 12 bases between. CDR3 length equals 12 residues. DNA for the CDR3: TGTGCCAGCAGCTTGCAAGGGAACAGTGCTTTCTTT. Translated, it gives CASSLQGNSAFF.

This clonotype was counted between two and nine times. V is TRBV12-5 and J is TRBJ1-1, with D perhaps matching TRBD1 (5 bases). The CDR3 is 15 residues long. The germline gives CDR1 LGHNT, CDR2 FRNRAP. Between the trimmed V and J ends, which lost 0 bases and 6 bases, there was a span of 14 bases. CDR3 amino acids: CASGLVLGPRAEAFF. CDR3 nucleotide sequence: TGTGCTAGTGGTTTGGTACTGGGGCCCCGCGCTGAAGCTTTCTTT. The full variable domain, its missing parts supplied by reference TRBV12-5 and TRBJ1-1, is DARVTQTPRHKVTEMGQEVTMRCQPILGHNTVFWYRQTMMQGLELLAYFRNRAPLDDSGMPKDRFSAEMPDATLATLKIQPSEPRDSAVYFCASGLVLGPRAEAFFGQGTRLTVV.

The rearrangement uses TRBV7-2 and TRBJ2-1; 9 bases map to TRBD2. The CDR3 runs 14 residues. Germline V CDR1 and CDR2: SGHTA, FQGNSA. Trimming cost V 6 bases and J 6 bases; bases outside gene matches: 6. This CDR3 reads CASRPSGGLNEQFF. CDR3 sequence (DNA): TGTGCCAGCAGACCCAGCGGGGGGCTCAATGAGCAGTTCTTC.

This sequence joins TRBV6-5 and TRBJ2-1, with no clear D. The V gene lost 2 bases and the J gene lost 9 bases, with 5 bases spanning the gap. The V gene's germline CDR1 is MNHEY and CDR2 SVGAGI. CDR3 size: 11 residues. The CDR3 spells CASSYQREQFF. DNA for the CDR3: TGTGCCAGCAGTTACCAGCGTGAGCAGTTCTTC.

The sample holds a few counts of this clonotype. The chain uses TRBV5-1 and TRBJ2-1; either TRBD1 or TRBD2 may fit D (5 bases each). The CDR3 contains 13 residues. V was trimmed by 1 base and J by 9 bases, leaving 11 bases between them. The germline V gene encodes CDR1 SGHRS and CDR2 YFSETQ. CDR3 loop: CASSLYQGREQFF. As DNA, the CDR3 is TGCGCCAGCAGCTTGTACCAGGGACGTGAGCAGTTCTTC.

This chain connects TRBV18 to TRBJ2-5; 8 bases line up with TRBD2. The V and J ends lost 1 base and 5 bases, in that order; junction bases with no gene match: 9. The germline V gene encodes CDR1 KGHSH and CDR2 LQKENI. The CDR3 spans 16 residues. CDR3 nucleotide sequence: TGTGCCAGCTCACCACGCCTAGCGGGCCGGGGGGAGACCCAGTACTTC. Protein product: CASSPRLAGRGETQYF. The full variable domain, its missing parts supplied by reference TRBV18 and TRBJ2-5, is NAGVMQNPRHLVRRRGQEARLRCSPMKGHSHVYWYRQLPEEGLKFMVYLQKENIIDESGMPKERFSAEFPKEGPSILRIQQVVRGDSAAYFCASSPRLAGRGETQYFGPGTRLLVL.

This clonotype was seen a few times. This sequence joins TRBV7-9 and TRBJ2-1; 7 bases map to TRBD2. The V gene's germline CDR1 is SEHNR and CDR2 FQNEAQ (reference sequence). The CDR3 spans 16 residues. J was trimmed by 2 bases and V by 4 bases; bases with no gene match: 8. In DNA form, the CDR3 reads TGTGCCAGCAGCTCCAGCGGTGGGGGGGCCTACAATGAGCAGTTCTTC. Translation: CASSSSGGGAYNEQFF.

This rearrangement joins TRBV10-3 to TRBJ2-2; 8 bases agree with TRBD1. Germline V gene lookup returns CDR1 ENHRY and CDR2 SYGVKD. The ends lost 5 bases at V and 4 bases at J; junction bases unmatched: 6. This CDR3 comprises 15 residues. The CDR3 bases are TGTGCCATCAGTCCACAGGGGGTCGGCACCGGGGAGCTGTTTTTT. Its translation is CAISPQGVGTGELFF.

V and J are TRBV7-2 and TRBJ2-5, with 10 bases matching TRBD2. Germline V gene sequence: CDR1 SGHTA, CDR2 FQGNSA. This CDR3 region has 14 residues. After removal of 3 bases from V and 8 bases from J, the junction contained 6 bases not matched to a gene. The CDR3 DNA sequence: TGTGCCAGCAGCTTTCAGAGCGGGGGGGAAACCCAGTACTTC. Its translation is CASSFQSGGETQYF.

This clonotype has only a few counts. The chain joins TRBV10-3 to TRBJ1-2; 8 nucleotides match TRBD1. The CDR3 is 15 amino acids. Germline CDR1 and CDR2: ENHRY and SYGVKD. V lost 2 bases, J lost 2 bases, and 4 bases stayed unmatched. As DNA, the CDR3 is TGTGCCATCAGTGAGGGGCGACAGGGGAACTATGGCTACACCTTC. Amino acids: CAISEGRQGNYGYTF.

This rearrangement joins TRBV20-1 to TRBJ2-5; weak D call: TRBD1 (5 bases). V was clipped by 3 bases and J by 4 bases, with 9 bases between them. The CDR3 consists of 12 residues. Germline CDR1 and CDR2: DFQATT and SNEGSKA (reference sequence). CDR3 protein: CSASLTGETQYF. The CDR3 DNA reads TGCAGTGCTAGCCTTACAGGAGAGACCCAGTACTTC.

The chain employs TRBV30 and TRBJ2-3; 11 bases fit TRBD2. Germline CDR1 GTSNPN, CDR2 SVGIG (reference sequence). J gave up 5 bases and V 1 base, and 11 bases lay outside the gene matches. The CDR3 has 17 residues. The CDR3 here is CAWSATRTSGYIDTQYF. Here the CDR3 DNA reads TGTGCCTGGAGTGCAACCCGGACTAGCGGGTACATAGATACGCAGTATTTT.

The rearrangement joins TRBV12-3 or TRBV12-4 to TRBJ1-1; D is unresolved. This CDR3 has 14 amino acids. Trimming cost V 3 bases and J 1 base, with 9 bases left between them. The CDR3 spells CASSLRDGNTEAFF. CDR3 coding DNA: TGTGCCAGCAGTTTGAGGGATGGGAACACTGAAGCTTTCTTT.

The CDR3 DNA follows: TGTGCCAGCAGCAGGACAGGGTCCTACAATGAGCAGTTCTTC. Translation: CASSRTGSYNEQFF. The chain employs TRBV7-3 and TRBJ2-1; 8 positions match TRBD1. Germline-derived CDR1 and CDR2 are SGHTA and FQGTGA. V lost 5 bases, J lost 1 base, and 1 base stayed unmatched. The CDR3 is 14 amino acids.

This chain uses TRBV9 with TRBJ2-5; D may be TRBD2 (6 bases). This CDR3 region has 17 residues. Germline-derived CDR1 and CDR2 are SGDLS and YYNGEE. V lost 3 bases and J lost 1, with 19 bases in between. The CDR3 DNA reads TGTGCCAGCAGCGCGAAACAAACTCGGGGGACCCAAGAGACCCAGTACTTC. It codes for CASSAKQTRGTQETQYF.

This clonotype showed up just a few times. This sequence joins TRBV2 and TRBJ2-5; D is undetermined. V was cut by 1 base and J by 5 bases, with 5 bases left in between. Germline lookup yields CDR1 SNHLY and CDR2 FYNNEI. The CDR3 is 12 residues long. The CDR3 bases are TGTGCCAGCAGTGAAGTTCGGGAGACCCAGTACTTC. Translating gives CASSEVRETQYF. Combining the CDR3 with reference TRBV2 and TRBJ2-5 gives the whole variable domain EPEVTQTPSHQVTQMGQEVILRCVPISNHLYFYWYRQILGQKVEFLVSFYNNEISEKSEIFDDQFSVERPDGSNFTLKIRSTKLEDSAMYFCASSEVRETQYFGPGTRLLVL.

A few counts support this clonotype. The gene calls are TRBV5-5 and TRBJ2-1, with 10 bases identical to TRBD2. V gave up 4 bases and J gave up 15 bases; unmatched junction bases: 16. The CDR3 is made up of 15 amino acids. The germline V gene has CDR1 SGHKS and CDR2 YYEKEE (reference sequence). In DNA, the CDR3 is TGTGCCAGCAGCCCTGACCTAGCGGGGGCCAGTAGTGGGTTCTTC. This translates into CASSPDLAGASSGFF.

A few counts support this clonotype. The chain employs TRBV7-9 and TRBJ1-1, with D unresolved. This CDR3 has 14 residues. Trimming removed 1 base from V and 1 base from J, with 7 bases in between. The germline CDR1 and CDR2 sequences are SEHNR and FQNEAQ (reference sequence). CDR3 DNA sequence: TGTGCCAGCAGCTTAGGGACGGAGAACACTGAAGCTTTCTTT. Amino acid sequence: CASSLGTENTEAFF.

This rearrangement joins TRBV7-9 to TRBJ2-5; perhaps TRBD1 as D (6 bases). Trimming removed 5 bases at V and 3 bases at J, with 13 bases between. Germline V gene data show CDR1 as SEHNR and CDR2 as FQNEAQ (reference sequence). The CDR3 runs 14 residues. The DNA for the CDR3 is TGTGCCAGCAGCAACGCTGGACAGAAAGAGACCCAGTACTTC. It is translated as CASSNAGQKETQYF.

This chain joins TRBV6-5 and TRBJ2-1; D could derive from TRBD1 or TRBD2 (5 bases each). Per the germline V gene, CDR1 is MNHEY and CDR2 is SVGAGI. There are 15 residues in the CDR3. Trimming took off 6 bases at V and 4 bases at J, with 16 bases between the two ends. The CDR3 sequence is CASRGRPWDYNEQFF. CDR3 DNA: TGTGCCAGCAGGGGACGGCCCTGGGATTACAATGAGCAGTTCTTC.

The V and J genes are TRBV6-2 or TRBV6-3 and TRBJ2-7, with 8 nucleotides matching TRBD2. CDR1 MNHEY and CDR2 SVGEGT come from the germline V gene. V shed 5 bases and J 0 bases; nucleotides not matched to a gene: 9. CDR3 length equals 16 residues. The chain's CDR3 is CASSAPGRGVSYEQYF. The CDR3 DNA sequence: TGTGCCAGCAGTGCCCCCGGGCGGGGGGTCTCCTACGAGCAGTACTTC.

CDR3 DNA sequence: TGTGCCAGCAACCTGCCCGGGACCAACTATGGCTACACCTTC. It codes for CASNLPGTNYGYTF. The chain uses TRBV9 and TRBJ1-2; a weak D match, TRBD1 (5 bases). The ends were cut back, 6 bases at V and 2 bases at J, with 14 bases in the middle. CDR1 is SGDLS, CDR2 YYNGEE, per germline. The CDR3 runs 14 residues. The full variable domain, rest sourced from reference TRBV9 and TRBJ1-2, is DSGVTQTPKHLITATGQRVTLRCSPRSGDLSVYWYQQSLDQGLQFLIQYYNGEERAKGNILERFSAQQFPDLHSELNLSSLELGDSALYFCASNLPGTNYGYTFGSGTRLTVV.

The V and J genes are TRBV6-5 and TRBJ2-7; D ambiguous. Germline loops: CDR1 MNHEY, CDR2 SVGAGI. V lost 4 bases and J lost 4, with 14 bases in between. This CDR3 is built from 14 residues. The CDR3 loop is CASSSGPEYYEQYV. CDR3 coding DNA: TGTGCCAGCAGTTCCGGGCCTGAATATTACGAGCAGTACGTC.